This T cell receptor beta chain was obtained from a study of shared clonotypes between healthy human individuals. Study findings and constraints: Sorted-subset sequencing, rarefaction showed, was incomplete despite large depth.

This clone has only a few counts. What it binds is not known. TCRdb's table, derived via immunoSEQ multiplex PCR, lists solely in-frame clones and lacks some. The table records under 600,000 clones, 95% to 96% of them present only once. Material: naive CD4+ T cells sorted from blood. As to subset: CD45RA+ positively selected. The sequence derives from a woman in her 30s in good health.

The CDR3 nucleotides are TGTGCCAGTAGTATGACTTTCCGCAATCAGCCCCAGCATTTT. It translates to CASSMTFRNQPQHF. The chain couples TRBV19 to TRBJ1-5; no reliable D call. Per germline, CDR1 LNHDA and CDR2 SQIVND (reference sequence). The CDR3 totals 14 residues. V was pared by 3 bases and J by 2 bases, with 8 bases between.